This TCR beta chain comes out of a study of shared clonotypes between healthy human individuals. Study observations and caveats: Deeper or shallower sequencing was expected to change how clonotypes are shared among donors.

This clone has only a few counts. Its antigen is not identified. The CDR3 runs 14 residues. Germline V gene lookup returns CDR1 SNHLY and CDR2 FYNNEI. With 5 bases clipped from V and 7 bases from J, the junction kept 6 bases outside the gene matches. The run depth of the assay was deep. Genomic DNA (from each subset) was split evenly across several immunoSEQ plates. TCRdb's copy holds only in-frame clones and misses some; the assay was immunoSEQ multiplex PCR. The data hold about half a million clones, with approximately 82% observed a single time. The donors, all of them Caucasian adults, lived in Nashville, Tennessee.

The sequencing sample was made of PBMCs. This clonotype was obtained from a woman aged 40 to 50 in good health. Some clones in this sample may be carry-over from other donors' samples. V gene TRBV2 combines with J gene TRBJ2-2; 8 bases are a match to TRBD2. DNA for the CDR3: TGTGCCAGCAGTCCACGGACTAGCCACGGGGAGCTGTTTTTT. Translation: CASSPRTSHGELFF.